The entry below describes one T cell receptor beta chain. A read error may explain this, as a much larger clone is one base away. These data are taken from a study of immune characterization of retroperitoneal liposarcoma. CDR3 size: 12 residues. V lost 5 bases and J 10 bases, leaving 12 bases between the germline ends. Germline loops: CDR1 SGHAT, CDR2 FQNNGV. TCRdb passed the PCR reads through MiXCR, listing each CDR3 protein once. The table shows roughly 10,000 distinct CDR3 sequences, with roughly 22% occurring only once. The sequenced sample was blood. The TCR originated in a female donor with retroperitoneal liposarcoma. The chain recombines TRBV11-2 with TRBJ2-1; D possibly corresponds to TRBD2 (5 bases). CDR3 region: CASSPGSGEQFF. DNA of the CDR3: TGTGCCAGCAGCCCGGGGTCGGGCGAGCAGTTCTTC.